This passage covers 8 T cell receptor beta chains from one sample sequenced in a study of cytomegalovirus exposure and HLA in healthy donors. Amplification used 60 Vbeta primers and 13 Jbeta primers. Generated by immunoSEQ multiplex PCR, the TCRdb table keeps only in-frame clones and is missing some. The sample carries 120,000 to 150,000 clones, about three quarters recorded once. Sequencing used PBMCs. The receptor source for this set is a man in his forties in good health and CMV-seropositive.

This clone was picked up one time. V is TRBV6-5 and J is TRBJ2-7, with D possibly being TRBD2 (7 bases). Germline V CDR1 and CDR2: MNHEY, SVGAGI. V gave up 2 bases and J gave up 2 bases, with 10 bases separating them. The CDR3 has 14 amino acids. CDR3 nucleotides: TGTGCCAGCAGTTACCGGGGGGCACCCTACGAGCAGTACTTC. Translated: CASSYRGAPYEQYF.

This clone was observed once. This chain links TRBV28 with TRBJ1-5; tentative D call: TRBD1 (6 bases). The CDR3 has 14 amino acids. In germline, CDR1 is MDHEN, CDR2 SYDVKM. V lost 1 base, J lost 2 bases, and 6 bases lay in between. The CDR3 coding sequence is TGTGCCAGCAGTTTATACAGGGGCAATCAGCCCCAGCATTTT. Amino acid sequence: CASSLYRGNQPQHF.

CDR3 in amino acids: CASSQPGQVYNEQFF. For the CDR3, the DNA is TGCGCCAGCAGCCAACCGGGACAGGTTTACAATGAGCAGTTCTTC. The chain combines TRBV4-1 with TRBJ2-1; 8 bases fit TRBD1. The V segment lost 2 bases and the J segment 4 bases; nucleotides outside the gene matches: 4. This CDR3 region has 15 residues. Germline assignment: CDR1 MGHRA and CDR2 YSYEKL.

The chain uses TRBV7-9 and TRBJ2-1, with TRBD2 matching over 8 bases. This CDR3 comprises 16 residues. Germline CDR1 is SEHNR and CDR2 is FQNEAQ (reference sequence). The J segment lost 8 bases and the V segment lost 1 base, leaving 10 bases of the junction unmatched. This CDR3 is CASSLVGLARVDEQFF. Written as DNA, the CDR3 is TGTGCCAGCAGCTTAGTTGGACTAGCAAGGGTCGATGAGCAGTTCTTC. Combining the CDR3 with reference TRBV7-9 and TRBJ2-1 gives the whole variable domain DTGVSQNPRHKITKRGQNVTFRCDPISEHNRLYWYRQTLGQGPEFLTYFQNEAQLEKSRLLSDRFSAERPKGSFSTLEIQRTEQGDSAMYLCASSLVGLARVDEQFFGPGTRLTVL.

The J gene is TRBJ2-2, the V gene TRBV5-6, with 8 bases that match TRBD1. Germline loops: CDR1 SGHDT, CDR2 YYEEEE. After removal of 4 bases from V and 0 bases from J, the junction contained 8 bases not matched to a gene. The CDR3 extends over 17 amino acids. In nucleotides, the CDR3 is TGTGCCAGCAGCCCCGGGACAGGCCTTGCGAACACCGGGGAGCTGTTTTTT. Encoded protein: CASSPGTGLANTGELFF.

V usage is TRBV11-3 and J usage is TRBJ1-1; D not resolved. V was shortened by 4 bases and J by 4 bases, with 7 bases between the two germline ends. Per germline, CDR1 SGHNT and CDR2 YENEEA. This CDR3 is built from 12 residues. Here the CDR3 DNA reads TGTGCCAGCAGCTCCCGTATCACTGAAGCTTTCTTT. This translates into CASSSRITEAFF.

The chain combines TRBV4-2 with TRBJ2-3; 7 bases are a match to TRBD2. This CDR3 contains 16 residues. The V and J ends lost 3 bases and 4 bases, in that order; junction bases with no gene match: 10. The germline V gene has CDR1 LGHNA and CDR2 YNFKEQ. CDR3 sequence reads: CASSQALAGNSDTQYF. CDR3 in DNA: TGTGCCAGCAGCCAGGCCTTAGCGGGTAATTCAGATACGCAGTATTTT.

V gene TRBV6-5 combines with J gene TRBJ2-1; 7 positions agree with TRBD1. Germline V gives CDR1 MNHEY, CDR2 SVGAGI. Trimming cost V 7 bases and J 6 bases; bases outside gene matches: 9. This CDR3 contains 14 residues. For the CDR3, the DNA is TGTGCCAGCATTAGGGCAGGGGGTTCCAATGAGCAGTTCTTC. Its translation: CASIRAGGSNEQFF.